This T cell receptor (beta chain) came from a study of cytotoxic CD8 clonotypes in ibrutinib-treated CLL. Study results and caveats: Baseline levels of clonality went above those of age-matched healthy donors and moved with circulating CD8+ T-cell counts.

TCRdb's copy holds only in-frame clones and misses some; the assay was immunoSEQ multiplex PCR. The table lists 25,000 to 30,000 clones, about three quarters of them singletons, with approximately 53% in the top ten. Comment on this clone: Its antigen is not known.

The sample in question was PBMCs, obtained after 24 months of ibrutinib treatment. The TCR was taken from a human donor with chronic lymphocytic leukemia.

CDR3 loop: CASSGYIGNTEAFF. The CDR3 coding sequence is TGTGCCAGCAGTGGGTACATAGGGAACACTGAAGCTTTCTTT. The chain joins TRBV2 to TRBJ1-1, with unresolved D. This CDR3 contains 14 residues. V gave up 4 bases and J gave up 1 base, with 10 bases separating them. Germline assignment: CDR1 SNHLY and CDR2 FYNNEI.